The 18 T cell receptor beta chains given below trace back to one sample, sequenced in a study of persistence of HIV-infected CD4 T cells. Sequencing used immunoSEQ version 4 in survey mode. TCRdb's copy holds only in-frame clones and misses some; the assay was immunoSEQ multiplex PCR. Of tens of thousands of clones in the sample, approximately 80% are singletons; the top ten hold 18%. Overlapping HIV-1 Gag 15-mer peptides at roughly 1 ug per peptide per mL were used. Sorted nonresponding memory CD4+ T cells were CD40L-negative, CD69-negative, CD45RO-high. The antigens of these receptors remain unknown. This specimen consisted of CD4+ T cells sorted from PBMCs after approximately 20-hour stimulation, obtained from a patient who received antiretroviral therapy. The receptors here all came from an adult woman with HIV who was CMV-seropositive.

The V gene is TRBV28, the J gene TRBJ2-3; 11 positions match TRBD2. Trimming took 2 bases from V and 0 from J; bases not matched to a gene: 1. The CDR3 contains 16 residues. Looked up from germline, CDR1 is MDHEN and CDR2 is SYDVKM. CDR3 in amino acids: CASSLRTSGSTDTQYF. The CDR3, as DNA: TGTGCCAGCAGTTTAAGGACTAGCGGGAGCACAGATACGCAGTATTTT.

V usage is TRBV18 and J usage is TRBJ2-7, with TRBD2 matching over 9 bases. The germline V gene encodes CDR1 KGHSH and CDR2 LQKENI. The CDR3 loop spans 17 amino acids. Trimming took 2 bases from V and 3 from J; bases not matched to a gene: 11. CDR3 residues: CASSPEKSGGLHYEQYF. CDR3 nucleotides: TGTGCCAGCTCACCAGAAAAGAGCGGGGGGCTTCACTACGAGCAGTACTTC.

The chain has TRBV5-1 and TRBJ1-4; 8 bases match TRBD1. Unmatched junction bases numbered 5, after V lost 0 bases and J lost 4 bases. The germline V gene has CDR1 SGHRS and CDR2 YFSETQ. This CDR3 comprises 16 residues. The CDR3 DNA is TGCGCCAGCAGCTTGGACAGGGGGTTTATTAATGAAAAACTGTTTTTT. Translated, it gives CASSLDRGFINEKLFF.

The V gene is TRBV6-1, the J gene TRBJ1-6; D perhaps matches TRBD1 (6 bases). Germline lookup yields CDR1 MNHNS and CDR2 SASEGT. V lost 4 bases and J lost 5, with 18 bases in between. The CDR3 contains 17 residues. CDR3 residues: CASSAVQGIGDNSPLHF. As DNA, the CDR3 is TGTGCCAGCAGTGCGGTACAGGGTATAGGTGATAATTCACCCCTCCACTTT.

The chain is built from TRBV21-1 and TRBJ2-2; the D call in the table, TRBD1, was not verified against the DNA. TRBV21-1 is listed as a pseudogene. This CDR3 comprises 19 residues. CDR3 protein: CASSKEEGAPLRNTGELFF. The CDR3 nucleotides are TGTGCCAGCAGCAAAGAAGAGGGGGCGCCATTAAGGAACACCGGGGAGCTGTTTTTT.

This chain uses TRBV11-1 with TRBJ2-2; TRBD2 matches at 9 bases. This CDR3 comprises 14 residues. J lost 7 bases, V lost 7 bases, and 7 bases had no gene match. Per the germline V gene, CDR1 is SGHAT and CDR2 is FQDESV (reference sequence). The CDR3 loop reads CASKLAGFGGELFF. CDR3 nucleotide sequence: TGTGCCAGCAAGCTAGCGGGGTTCGGCGGGGAGCTGTTTTTT.

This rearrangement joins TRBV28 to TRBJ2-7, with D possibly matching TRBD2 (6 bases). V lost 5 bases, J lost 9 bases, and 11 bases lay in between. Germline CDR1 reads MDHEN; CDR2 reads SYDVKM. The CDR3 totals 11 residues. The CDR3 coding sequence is TGTGCCAGCAGTCTCGGGGGACCGCAGTACTTC. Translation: CASSLGGPQYF.

The CDR3 bases are TGTGCCAGCAGCCCCGGGACCAAAGCTAACTATGGCTACACCTTC. Translated, it gives CASSPGTKANYGYTF. The chain carries TRBV7-2 and TRBJ1-2, with D maybe TRBD1 (5 bases). V shed 5 bases and J shed 0 bases, with 13 bases lying between them. CDR1 is SGHTA and CDR2 is FQGNSA in the germline V gene. CDR3 length: 15 residues.

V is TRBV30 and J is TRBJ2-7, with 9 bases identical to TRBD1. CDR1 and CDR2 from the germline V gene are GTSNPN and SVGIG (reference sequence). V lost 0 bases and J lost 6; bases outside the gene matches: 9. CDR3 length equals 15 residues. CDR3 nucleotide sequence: TGTGCCTGGAGTGTAGGACAGGGGAGTCTTGGCGAGCAGTACTTC. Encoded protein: CAWSVGQGSLGEQYF.

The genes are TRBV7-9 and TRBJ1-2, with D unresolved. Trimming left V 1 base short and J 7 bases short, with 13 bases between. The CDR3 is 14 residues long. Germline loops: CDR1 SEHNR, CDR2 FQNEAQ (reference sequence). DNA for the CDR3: TGTGCCAGCAGCTTAGAAGCTGCCCATAGTGGCTACACCTTC. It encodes CASSLEAAHSGYTF.

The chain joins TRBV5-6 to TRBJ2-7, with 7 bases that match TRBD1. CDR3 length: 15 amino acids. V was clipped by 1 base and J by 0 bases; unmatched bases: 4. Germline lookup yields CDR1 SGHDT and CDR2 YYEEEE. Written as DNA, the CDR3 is TGTGCCAGCAGCTTGAGAAGGGGGCCCTCCTACGAGCAGTACTTC. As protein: CASSLRRGPSYEQYF.

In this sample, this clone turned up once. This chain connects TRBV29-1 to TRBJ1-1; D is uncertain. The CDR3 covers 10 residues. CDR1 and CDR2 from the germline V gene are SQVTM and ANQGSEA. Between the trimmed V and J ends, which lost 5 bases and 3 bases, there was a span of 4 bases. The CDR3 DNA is TGCAGCGTTCTTTACACTGAAGCTTTCTTT. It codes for CSVLYTEAFF.

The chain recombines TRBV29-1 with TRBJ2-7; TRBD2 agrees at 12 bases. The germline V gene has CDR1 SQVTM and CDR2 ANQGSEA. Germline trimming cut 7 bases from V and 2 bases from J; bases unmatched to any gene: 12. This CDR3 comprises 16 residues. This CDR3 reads CSAQGLAGIRTYEQYF. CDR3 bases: TGCAGCGCCCAAGGACTAGCGGGAATTCGGACCTACGAGCAGTACTTC.

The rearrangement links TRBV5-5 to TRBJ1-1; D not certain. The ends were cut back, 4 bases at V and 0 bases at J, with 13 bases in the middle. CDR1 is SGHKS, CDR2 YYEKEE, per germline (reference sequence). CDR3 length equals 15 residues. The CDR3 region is CASSPRSQLNTEAFF. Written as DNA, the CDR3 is TGTGCCAGCAGCCCCCGCAGTCAATTGAACACTGAAGCTTTCTTT.

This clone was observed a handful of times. CDR3 in amino acids: CASSPRSGGTGYTF. The CDR3 DNA sequence: TGTGCCAGCAGCCCGCGATCCGGCGGAACTGGCTACACCTTC. J is TRBJ1-2 and V is TRBV7-9; D is uncertain. The CDR3 extends over 14 amino acids. The ends were cut back, 5 bases at V and 7 bases at J, with 17 bases in the middle. Germline CDR1 SEHNR, CDR2 FQNEAQ (reference sequence).

Here the CDR3 DNA reads TGCGCCAGCAGCCTCGAACTAGGGGTACTCTATGGCTACACCTTC. This gives the protein CASSLELGVLYGYTF. J is TRBJ1-2 and V is TRBV5-1; D is possibly TRBD1 (5 bases). CDR1 and CDR2 from the germline V gene are SGHRS and YFSETQ. Trimming took off 4 bases at V and 4 bases at J, with 17 bases between the two ends. This CDR3 region has 15 residues.

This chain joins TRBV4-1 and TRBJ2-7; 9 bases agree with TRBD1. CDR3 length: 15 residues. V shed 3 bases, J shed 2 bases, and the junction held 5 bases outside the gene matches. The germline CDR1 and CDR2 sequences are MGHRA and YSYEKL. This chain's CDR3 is CASSHQQGAPYEQYF. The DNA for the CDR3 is TGCGCCAGCAGCCACCAACAGGGGGCCCCCTACGAGCAGTACTTC.

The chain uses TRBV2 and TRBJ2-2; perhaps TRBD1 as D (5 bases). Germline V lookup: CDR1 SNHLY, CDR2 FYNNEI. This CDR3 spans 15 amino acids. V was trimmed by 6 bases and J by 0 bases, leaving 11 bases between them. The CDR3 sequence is CASRKTDTNTGELFF. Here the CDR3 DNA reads TGTGCCAGCAGGAAGACAGACACGAACACCGGGGAGCTGTTTTTT. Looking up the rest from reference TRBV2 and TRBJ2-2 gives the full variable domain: EPEVTQTPSHQVTQMGQEVILRCVPISNHLYFYWYRQILGQKVEFLVSFYNNEISEKSEIFDDQFSVERPDGSNFTLKIRSTKLEDSAMYFCASRKTDTNTGELFFGEGSRLTVL.